Following are 25 T cell receptor beta chains from one sample sequenced in a study of shared clonotypes between healthy human individuals. Method: immunoSEQ multiplex PCR; TCRdb's copy keeps in-frame clones and lacks some. The data hold 75,000 to 100,000 clones, with around half observed a single time. Sequencing input: PBMCs. These receptors originate from a middle-aged woman in good health. Some clones in this sample may be carry-over from other donors' samples.

Comment on this clone: The likely explanation is a read error, given a far larger clone one base away. For the CDR3, the DNA is TGTGCCAGCAGCCTCCCCTCCATCCACGAGCAGTACTTC. It yields the protein CASSLPSIHEQYF. The rearrangement uses TRBV4-2 and TRBJ2-7; no reliable D call. This CDR3 contains 13 residues. V lost 4 bases and J 5 bases, leaving 12 bases between the germline ends. The germline V gene has CDR1 LGHNA and CDR2 YNFKEQ.

Turning to this clone: Given a far larger clone just one base away, this is likely a sequencing read error. The final CDR3 position lacks the conserved phenylalanine or tryptophan, pointing to a likely read error. The J gene is TRBJ2-7, the V gene TRBV2; 7 nucleotides line up with TRBD1. Germline lookup yields CDR1 SNHLY and CDR2 FYNNEI. The length of the CDR3 is 14 residues. V was pared by 7 bases and J by 0 bases, with 6 bases of the junction left unmatched. The DNA for the CDR3 is TGTGCCAGCACTCCCTGGACAGGCTCCTACGAGCAGTACCTC. Its protein product is CASTPWTGSYEQYL.

The chain couples TRBV6-5 to TRBJ1-5; tentatively, D is TRBD1 (5 bases). Germline lookup yields CDR1 MNHEY and CDR2 SVGAGI. This CDR3 has 14 amino acids. Trimming cost V 5 bases and J 7 bases, with 15 bases left between them. The CDR3: CASSLRGWGQPQHF. CDR3 DNA sequence: TGTGCCAGCAGTCTGCGGGGGTGGGGACAGCCCCAGCATTTT.

This clone was counted many times. In the same sample, other DNA sequences code for this CDR3. The chain couples TRBV28 to TRBJ2-7; no firm D call. The V gene's germline CDR1 is MDHEN and CDR2 SYDVKM. V shed 4 bases and J shed 0 bases, with 7 bases lying between them. This CDR3 comprises 13 residues. The CDR3 region has the DNA TGTGCCAGCAGTTCTTTGGACTCCTACGAGCAGTACTTC. This encodes CASSSLDSYEQYF.

This rearrangement joins TRBV11-2 to TRBJ1-1, with D maybe TRBD1 (6 bases). Trimming removed 1 base from V and 3 bases from J, with 9 bases in between. The CDR3 has 14 amino acids. Germline values: CDR1 SGHAT, CDR2 FQNNGV. The CDR3: CASSLAQGYTEAFF. DNA for the CDR3: TGTGCCAGCAGCTTAGCGCAGGGGTACACTGAAGCTTTCTTT.

The chain couples TRBV29-1 to TRBJ2-2, with D tentatively TRBD2 (7 bases). V gave up 1 base and J gave up 3 bases, with 12 bases separating them. The CDR3 runs 15 residues. CDR1 is SQVTM and CDR2 is ANQGSEA in the germline V gene. The CDR3 DNA follows: TGCAGCGTTGAAGGGCGGGGGCTTTACACCGGGGAGCTGTTTTTT. It encodes CSVEGRGLYTGELFF.

Turning to this clone: One end of the junction is discordant with germline, which a read error may explain. The chain links TRBV10-3 to TRBJ2-3; no reliable D call. CDR1 is ENHRY, CDR2 SYGVKD, per germline. The CDR3 is 15 residues long. In nucleotides, the CDR3 is TGTGCCATCAGCCGTAGACTCCAACCCACAGATACGCAGTACTTT. It specifies CAISRRLQPTDTQYF.

This clone appeared a few times. J is TRBJ2-1 and V is TRBV7-9; no clear D gene. Germline CDR1 reads SEHNR; CDR2 reads FQNEAQ (reference sequence). V was clipped by 1 base and J by 0 bases, with 4 bases between them. The CDR3 loop spans 14 amino acids. The CDR3 spells CASSLGSSYNEQFF. CDR3 DNA sequence: TGTGCCAGCAGCTTAGGTAGCTCCTACAATGAGCAGTTCTTC.

This chain connects TRBV6-5 to TRBJ1-5; D may be TRBD1 (5 bases). CDR1 and CDR2 (germline): MNHEY, SVGAGI. CDR3 length: 14 amino acids. V lost 1 base to trimming and J lost 6 bases, with 10 bases between them. This chain's CDR3 is CASSYWQGSQPQHF. CDR3 nucleotide sequence: TGTGCCAGCAGTTACTGGCAGGGTAGTCAGCCCCAGCATTTT.

The chain has TRBV4-2 and TRBJ2-1; D gene unclear. There are 14 residues in the CDR3. Trimming shortened V by 1 base and J by 6 bases, and 10 bases separated the two germline ends. Germline V gene sequence: CDR1 LGHNA, CDR2 YNFKEQ. The CDR3 nucleotides read TGTGCCAGCAGCCAAGGCGGCCCCAGCAATGAGCAGTTCTTC. Encoded protein: CASSQGGPSNEQFF.

V is TRBV29-1 and J is TRBJ1-1; perhaps TRBD1 as D (6 bases). There are 13 residues in the CDR3. Trimming left V 6 bases short and J 7 bases short, with 18 bases between. CDR1 is SQVTM and CDR2 is ANQGSEA in the germline V gene. The CDR3: CSVRLGGALEAFF. The CDR3 bases are TGCAGCGTAAGACTCGGGGGCGCGCTTGAAGCTTTCTTT.

The chain recombines TRBV5-6 with TRBJ2-5, with D maybe TRBD1 (5 bases). This CDR3 has 16 amino acids. From germline, CDR1 is SGHDT and CDR2 YYEEEE. Trimming stripped 4 bases from V and 4 bases from J, with 20 bases between. Here the CDR3 reads CASSLLPQVGGETQYF. CDR3 nucleotides: TGTGCCAGCAGCCTCCTCCCACAGGTTGGTGGAGAGACCCAGTACTTC.

The J gene is TRBJ2-5, the V gene TRBV5-6; 8 bases are shared with TRBD2. V was clipped by 7 bases and J by 7 bases; unmatched bases: 9. Germline values: CDR1 SGHDT, CDR2 YYEEEE. CDR3 length: 13 amino acids. CDR3 amino acids: CASHSAGGGTQYF. CDR3 bases: TGTGCCAGCCACTCCGCGGGGGGAGGGACCCAGTACTTC.

Comments on this clone: Being one base from a much bigger clone, this may be a read error. Other nucleotide sequences in the sample specify the same CDR3. The CDR3 DNA reads TGCGCCAGCAGCTTAGAGCGCCTGGGGGAGACCCAGTACTTC. This translates into CASSLERLGETQYF. V usage is TRBV5-1 and J usage is TRBJ2-5; D is ambiguous. V gave up 2 bases and J gave up 5 bases, with 13 bases separating them. The CDR3 covers 14 residues. Germline values: CDR1 SGHRS, CDR2 YFSETQ.

This clone was detected many times. The chain joins TRBV29-1 to TRBJ2-7; D call uncertain. From germline, CDR1 is SQVTM and CDR2 ANQGSEA. The CDR3 covers 11 residues. Trimming shortened V by 0 bases and J by 6 bases, and 6 bases separated the two germline ends. The DNA for the CDR3 is TGCAGCGTTGAAGACAGTCGCGAGCAGTACTTC. This sequence encodes CSVEDSREQYF.

The chain joins TRBV7-9 to TRBJ2-3; D is possibly TRBD2 (6 bases). Trimming removed 5 bases from V and 3 bases from J, with 12 bases in between. Germline assignment: CDR1 SEHNR and CDR2 FQNEAQ (reference sequence). The CDR3 contains 14 residues. The CDR3 sequence: CASSMGGWTDTQYF. DNA of the CDR3: TGTGCCAGCAGCATGGGAGGTTGGACAGATACGCAGTATTTT.

This clone was recorded a few times. The rearrangement links TRBV10-1 to TRBJ2-5; D is perhaps TRBD1 (8 bases). The CDR3 extends over 12 amino acids. Germline loops: CDR1 WNHNN, CDR2 SYGVQD (reference sequence). Trimming stripped 10 bases from V and 7 bases from J, with 16 bases between. CDR3 region: CATSDREGTQYF. As DNA, the CDR3 is TGCGCCACCTCGGACAGGGAGGGGACCCAGTACTTC.

This clone was seen only a few times. This chain joins TRBV7-3 and TRBJ1-1; D might be TRBD1 (5 bases). V lost 5 bases, J lost 1 base, and 11 bases lay in between. Germline-derived CDR1 and CDR2 are SGHTA and FQGTGA. The CDR3 consists of 14 residues. The DNA of the CDR3 is TGTGCCAGCAGCGCGGGACGGGGGAACACTGAAGCTTTCTTT. Its translation is CASSAGRGNTEAFF.

About this clone: A far larger clone is one base from this, pointing to a likely read error. The chain recombines TRBV4-1 with TRBJ2-1, with TRBD2 matching over 7 bases. V was clipped by 0 bases and J by 1 base; unmatched bases: 3. Germline lookup yields CDR1 MGHRA and CDR2 YSYEKL. CDR3 length: 16 residues. This chain's CDR3 is CASSQEFSGSYNEQFF. In DNA form, the CDR3 reads TGCGCCAGCAGCCAAGAGTTTAGCGGGTCCTACAATGAGCAGTTCTTC.

The rearrangement uses TRBV7-3 and TRBJ2-1; D is perhaps TRBD2 (7 bases). The V and J ends lost 4 bases and 1 base respectively, with 14 bases between them. The CDR3 sequence is 16 residues long. Germline V lookup: CDR1 SGHTA, CDR2 FQGTGA. Here the CDR3 reads CASSSQGRVSYNEQFF. The CDR3 coding sequence is TGTGCCAGCAGCTCCCAGGGGAGGGTATCCTACAATGAGCAGTTCTTC.

The V and J genes are TRBV7-9 and TRBJ2-7, with a possible D match to TRBD2 (5 bases). The CDR3 consists of 13 residues. Trimming shortened V by 2 bases and J by 3 bases, and 8 bases separated the two germline ends. The germline gives CDR1 SEHNR, CDR2 FQNEAQ (reference sequence). CDR3 DNA: TGTGCCAGCAGCTTATACGAGGGCTACGAGCAGTACTTC. This codes for CASSLYEGYEQYF.

A note on this clone: At one end the junction does not follow the germline gene, possibly because of a read error. This chain links TRBV11-2 with TRBJ2-6; either TRBD1 or TRBD2 may supply D (7 bases each). Germline V gene lookup returns CDR1 SGHAT and CDR2 FQNNGV. The CDR3 is made up of 14 amino acids. CDR3 sequence: CAGRGRAGANVLTF. The CDR3 coding sequence is TGTGCCGGCAGGGGGAGGGCTGGGGCCAACGTCCTGACTTTC.

This clone turned up a few times. A read error may explain this, as a much larger clone is one base away. V gene TRBV11-2 combines with J gene TRBJ2-5; no reliable D call. The CDR3 is 13 residues long. Per the germline V gene, CDR1 is SGHAT and CDR2 is FQNNGV. V lost 3 bases and J 2 bases, leaving 7 bases between the germline ends. The CDR3 loop is CASSFWNQETQYF. The DNA of the CDR3 is TGTGCCAGCAGCTTTTGGAATCAAGAGACCCAGTACTTC.

V is TRBV6-6 and J is TRBJ2-7; 9 bases fit TRBD2. The CDR3 covers 16 residues. Unmatched junction bases numbered 10, after V lost 2 bases and J lost 5 bases. The germline V gene has CDR1 MNHNY and CDR2 SVGAGI (reference sequence). The CDR3 sequence: CASSYPAGGGQDEQYF. CDR3 coding DNA: TGTGCCAGCAGTTACCCAGCGGGAGGAGGTCAGGACGAGCAGTACTTC.

This clone was detected a few times. Additional DNA sequences in this sample encode the identical CDR3. The chain uses TRBV15 and TRBJ2-6; D not certain. CDR1 is LNHNV and CDR2 is YYDKDF in the germline V gene (reference sequence). The V and J ends lost 0 bases and 4 bases respectively, with 10 bases between them. The CDR3 totals 16 residues. This CDR3 is CATSRDKGSGANVLTF. In DNA, the CDR3 is TGTGCCACCAGCAGAGATAAAGGGTCCGGGGCCAACGTCCTGACTTTC.